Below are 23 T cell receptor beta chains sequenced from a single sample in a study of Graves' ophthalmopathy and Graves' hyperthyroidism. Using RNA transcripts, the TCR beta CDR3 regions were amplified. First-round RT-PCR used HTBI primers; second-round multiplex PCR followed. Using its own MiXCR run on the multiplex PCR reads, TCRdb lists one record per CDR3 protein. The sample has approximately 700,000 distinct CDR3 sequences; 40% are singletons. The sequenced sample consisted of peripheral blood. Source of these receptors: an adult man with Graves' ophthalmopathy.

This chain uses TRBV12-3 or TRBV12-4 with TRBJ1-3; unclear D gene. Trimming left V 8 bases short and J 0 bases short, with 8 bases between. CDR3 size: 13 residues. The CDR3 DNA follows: TGTGCCAGCTTCGGTCACTCTGGAAACACCATATATTTT. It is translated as CASFGHSGNTIYF.

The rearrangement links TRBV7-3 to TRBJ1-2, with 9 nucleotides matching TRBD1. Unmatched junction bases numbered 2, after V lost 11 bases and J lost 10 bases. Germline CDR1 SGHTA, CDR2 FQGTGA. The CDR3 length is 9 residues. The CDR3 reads CADRGDYTF. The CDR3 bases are TGTGCCGACAGGGGGGACTACACCTTC.

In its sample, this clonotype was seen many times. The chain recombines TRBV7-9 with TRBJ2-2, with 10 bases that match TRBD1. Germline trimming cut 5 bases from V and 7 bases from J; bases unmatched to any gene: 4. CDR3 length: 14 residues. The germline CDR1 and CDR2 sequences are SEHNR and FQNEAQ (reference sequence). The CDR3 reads CASSPGTGVGELFF. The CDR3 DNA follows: TGTGCCAGCAGCCCCGGGACAGGGGTCGGGGAGCTGTTTTTT.

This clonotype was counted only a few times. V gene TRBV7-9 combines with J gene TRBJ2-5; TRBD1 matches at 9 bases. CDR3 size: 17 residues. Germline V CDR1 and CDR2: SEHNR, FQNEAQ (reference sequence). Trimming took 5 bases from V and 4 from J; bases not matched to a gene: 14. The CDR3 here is CASSQAGTGSGVETQYF. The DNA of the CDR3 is TGTGCCAGCAGCCAGGCCGGGACAGGGTCGGGCGTAGAGACCCAGTACTTC.

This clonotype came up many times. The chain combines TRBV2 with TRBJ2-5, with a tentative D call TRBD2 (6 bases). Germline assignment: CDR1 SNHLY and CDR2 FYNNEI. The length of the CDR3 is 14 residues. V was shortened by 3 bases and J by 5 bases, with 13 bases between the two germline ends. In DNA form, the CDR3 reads TGTGCCAGCAGTGACGAGACTAGGCCGGAGACCCAGTACTTC. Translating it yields CASSDETRPETQYF. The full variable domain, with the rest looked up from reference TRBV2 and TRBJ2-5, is EPEVTQTPSHQVTQMGQEVILRCVPISNHLYFYWYRQILGQKVEFLVSFYNNEISEKSEIFDDQFSVERPDGSNFTLKIRSTKLEDSAMYFCASSDETRPETQYFGPGTRLLVL.

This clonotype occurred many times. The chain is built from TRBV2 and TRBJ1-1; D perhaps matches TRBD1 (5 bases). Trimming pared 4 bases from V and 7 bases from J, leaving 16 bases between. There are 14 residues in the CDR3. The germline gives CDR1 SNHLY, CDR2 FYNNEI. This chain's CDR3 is CASSAGRVYIEAFF. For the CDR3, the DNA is TGTGCCAGCAGTGCTGGCAGGGTGTATATTGAAGCTTTCTTT.

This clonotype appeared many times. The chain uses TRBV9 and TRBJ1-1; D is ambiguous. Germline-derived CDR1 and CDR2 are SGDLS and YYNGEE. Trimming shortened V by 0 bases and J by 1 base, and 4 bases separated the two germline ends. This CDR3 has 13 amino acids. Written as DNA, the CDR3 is TGTGCCAGCAGCGTAGGGTCGAACACTGAAGCTTTCTTT. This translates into CASSVGSNTEAFF. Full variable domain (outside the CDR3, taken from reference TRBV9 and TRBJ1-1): DSGVTQTPKHLITATGQRVTLRCSPRSGDLSVYWYQQSLDQGLQFLIQYYNGEERAKGNILERFSAQQFPDLHSELNLSSLELGDSALYFCASSVGSNTEAFFGQGTRLTVV.

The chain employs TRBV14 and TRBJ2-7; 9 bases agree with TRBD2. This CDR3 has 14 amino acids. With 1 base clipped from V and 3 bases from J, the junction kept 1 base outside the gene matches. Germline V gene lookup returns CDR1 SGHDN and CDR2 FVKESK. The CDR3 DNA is TGTGCCAGCAGCCAAGGCGGGAGGGTCTACGAGCAGTACTTC. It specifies CASSQGGRVYEQYF.

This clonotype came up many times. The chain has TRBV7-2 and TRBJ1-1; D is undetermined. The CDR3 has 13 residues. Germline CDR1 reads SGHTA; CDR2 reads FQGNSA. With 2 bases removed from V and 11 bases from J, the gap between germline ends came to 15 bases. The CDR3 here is CASSLTNSFLAFF. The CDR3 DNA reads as TGTGCCAGCAGCTTAACGAACTCCTTCCTCGCTTTCTTT.

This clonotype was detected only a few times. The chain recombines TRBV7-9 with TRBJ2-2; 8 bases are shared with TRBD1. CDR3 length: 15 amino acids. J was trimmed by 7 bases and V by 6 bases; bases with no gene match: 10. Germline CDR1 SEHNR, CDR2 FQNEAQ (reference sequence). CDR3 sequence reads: CASSSRTGRFGELFF. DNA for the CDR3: TGTGCCAGCAGTTCCAGGACAGGGAGGTTCGGGGAGCTGTTTTTT. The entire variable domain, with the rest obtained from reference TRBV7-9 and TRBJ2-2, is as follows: DTGVSQNPRHKITKRGQNVTFRCDPISEHNRLYWYRQTLGQGPEFLTYFQNEAQLEKSRLLSDRFSAERPKGSFSTLEIQRTEQGDSAMYLCASSSRTGRFGELFFGEGSRLTVL.

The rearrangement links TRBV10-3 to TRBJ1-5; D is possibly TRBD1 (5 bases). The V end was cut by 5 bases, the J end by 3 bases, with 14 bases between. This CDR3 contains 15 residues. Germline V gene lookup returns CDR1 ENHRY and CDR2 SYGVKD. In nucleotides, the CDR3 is TGTGCCATCAGTTTAGGAGGGGCGGACAATCAGCCCCAGCATTTT. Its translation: CAISLGGADNQPQHF.

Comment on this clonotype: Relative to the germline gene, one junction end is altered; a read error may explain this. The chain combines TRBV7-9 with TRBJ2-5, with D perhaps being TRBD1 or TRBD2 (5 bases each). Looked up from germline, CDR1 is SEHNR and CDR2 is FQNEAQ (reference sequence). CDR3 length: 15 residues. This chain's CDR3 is CASSATLGPQETQCF. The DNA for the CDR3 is TGTGCCAGCAGCGCAACGTTGGGACCCCAAGAGACCCAGTGCTTC.

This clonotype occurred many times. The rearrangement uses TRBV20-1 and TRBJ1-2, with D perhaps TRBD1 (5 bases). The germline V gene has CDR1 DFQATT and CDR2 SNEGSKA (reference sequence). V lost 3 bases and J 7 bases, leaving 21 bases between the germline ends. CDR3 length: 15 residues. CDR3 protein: CSASSWGPALSGYTF. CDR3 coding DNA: TGCAGTGCTAGTAGTTGGGGCCCGGCGTTATCTGGCTACACCTTC.

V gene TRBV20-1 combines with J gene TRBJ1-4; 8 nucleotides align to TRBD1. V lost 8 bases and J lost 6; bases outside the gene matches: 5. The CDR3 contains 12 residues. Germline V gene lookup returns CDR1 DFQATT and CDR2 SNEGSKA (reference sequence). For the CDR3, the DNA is TGCAGTCCGGACAGGGATGATGAAAAACTGTTTTTT. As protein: CSPDRDDEKLFF.

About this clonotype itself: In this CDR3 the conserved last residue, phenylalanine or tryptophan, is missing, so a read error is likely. Here the CDR3 DNA reads TGTGCCATCAGTGAGCCAAACTATGGCTACACCCTC. Encoded protein: CAISEPNYGYTL. The chain has TRBV10-3 and TRBJ1-2; D gene ambiguous. The V gene's germline CDR1 is ENHRY and CDR2 SYGVKD. Trimming took 2 bases from V and 2 from J, leaving 3 bases between them. The CDR3 sequence is 12 residues long.

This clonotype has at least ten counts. The CDR3, as DNA: TGTGCCAGCAGCTTAGCGGTCGACAGGAAAGCTTTCTTT. It encodes CASSLAVDRKAFF. The genes are TRBV7-9 and TRBJ1-1, with a possible D match to TRBD1 (6 bases). This CDR3 is 13 amino acids long. Germline loops: CDR1 SEHNR, CDR2 FQNEAQ (reference sequence). V lost 0 bases, J lost 9 bases, and 11 bases lay in between.

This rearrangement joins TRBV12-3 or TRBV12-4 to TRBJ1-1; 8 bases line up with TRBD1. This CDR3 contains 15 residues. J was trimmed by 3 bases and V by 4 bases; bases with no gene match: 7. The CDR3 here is CASSSSDREYTEAFF. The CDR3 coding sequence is TGTGCCAGCAGTTCATCGGACAGGGAGTACACTGAAGCTTTCTTT.

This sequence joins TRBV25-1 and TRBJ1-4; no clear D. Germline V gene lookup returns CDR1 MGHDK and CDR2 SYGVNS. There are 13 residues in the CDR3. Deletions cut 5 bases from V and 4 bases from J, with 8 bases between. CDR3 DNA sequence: TGTGCCAGCAGTTTACAGCGTAATGAAAAACTGTTTTTT. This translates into CASSLQRNEKLFF.

The DNA for the CDR3 is TGTGCCACCAGCGGGACTAGCGGGAGTTGGGAGACCCAGCATTTT. This sequence encodes CATSGTSGSWETQHF. The V call is TRBV24-1, the J call TRBJ1-5, with a weak D call TRBD1 (5 bases). V was trimmed by 7 bases and J by 11 bases, leaving 23 bases between them. This CDR3 comprises 15 residues. Germline loops: CDR1 KGHDR, CDR2 SFDVKD.

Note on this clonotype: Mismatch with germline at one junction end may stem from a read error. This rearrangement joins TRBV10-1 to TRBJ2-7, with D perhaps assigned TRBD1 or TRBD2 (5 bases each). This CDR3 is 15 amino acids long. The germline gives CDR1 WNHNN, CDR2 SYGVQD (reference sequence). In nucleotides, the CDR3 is TGTGCCAGCAGTTACGCAGGGTACGGGACCTACGAGCAGTACTTC. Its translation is CASSYAGYGTYEQYF.

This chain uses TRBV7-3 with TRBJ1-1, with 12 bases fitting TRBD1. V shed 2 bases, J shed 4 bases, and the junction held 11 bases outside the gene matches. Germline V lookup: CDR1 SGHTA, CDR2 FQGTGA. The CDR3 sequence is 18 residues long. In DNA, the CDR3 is TGTGCCAGCAGCTTAGGGACAGGGGGCTCTTTAGGTCCCACTGAAGCTTTCTTT. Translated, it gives CASSLGTGGSLGPTEAFF.

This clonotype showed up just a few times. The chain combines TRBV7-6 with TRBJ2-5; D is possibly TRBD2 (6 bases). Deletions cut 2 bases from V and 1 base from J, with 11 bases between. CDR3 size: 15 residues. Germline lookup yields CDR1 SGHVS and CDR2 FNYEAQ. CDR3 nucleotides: TGTGCCAGCAGCTTAAATACCGGGGGCCAAGAGACCCAGTACTTC. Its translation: CASSLNTGGQETQYF.

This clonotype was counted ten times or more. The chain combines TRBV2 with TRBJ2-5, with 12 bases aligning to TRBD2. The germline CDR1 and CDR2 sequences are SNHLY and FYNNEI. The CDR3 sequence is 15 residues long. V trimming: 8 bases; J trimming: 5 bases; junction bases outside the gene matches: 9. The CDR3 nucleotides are TGTGCCAGCGGAAGACTAGCGGGAGATAGTGAGACCCAGTACTTC. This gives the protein CASGRLAGDSETQYF.